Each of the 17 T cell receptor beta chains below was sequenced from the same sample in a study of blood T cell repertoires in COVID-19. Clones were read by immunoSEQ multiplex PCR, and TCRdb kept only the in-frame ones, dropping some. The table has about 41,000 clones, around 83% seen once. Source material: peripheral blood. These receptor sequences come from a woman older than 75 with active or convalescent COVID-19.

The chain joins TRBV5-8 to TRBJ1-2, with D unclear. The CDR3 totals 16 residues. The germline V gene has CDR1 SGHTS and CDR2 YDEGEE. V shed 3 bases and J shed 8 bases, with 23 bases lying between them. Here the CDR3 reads CASSSPDQPRSGGYTF. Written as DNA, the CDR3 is TGTGCCAGCAGCTCACCAGACCAGCCAAGGAGTGGCGGCTACACCTTC. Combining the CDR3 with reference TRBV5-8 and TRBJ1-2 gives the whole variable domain EAGVTQSPTHLIKTRGQQATLRCSPISGHTSVYWYQQALGLGLQFLLWYDEGEERNRGNFPPRFSGRQFPNYSSELNVNALELEDSALYLCASSSPDQPRSGGYTFGSGTRLTVV.

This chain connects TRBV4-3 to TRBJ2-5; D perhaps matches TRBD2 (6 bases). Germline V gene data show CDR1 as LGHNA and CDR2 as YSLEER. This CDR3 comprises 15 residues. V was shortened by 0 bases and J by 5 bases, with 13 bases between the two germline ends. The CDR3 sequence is CASSQDVLATETQYF. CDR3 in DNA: TGCGCCAGCAGCCAAGATGTTCTAGCGACTGAGACCCAGTACTTC.

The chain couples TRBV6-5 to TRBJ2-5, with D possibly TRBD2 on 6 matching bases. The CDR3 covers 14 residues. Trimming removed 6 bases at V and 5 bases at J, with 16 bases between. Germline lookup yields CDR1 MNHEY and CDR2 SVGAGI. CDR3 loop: CASSTGVPVETQYF. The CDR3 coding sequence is TGTGCCAGCAGCACGGGGGTTCCGGTCGAGACCCAGTACTTC.

The chain's CDR3 is CATSLGGGGPNTGELFF. DNA for the CDR3: TGTGCCACCAGTCTGGGGGGAGGTGGGCCGAACACCGGGGAGCTGTTTTTT. The chain uses TRBV24-1 and TRBJ2-2, with D possibly TRBD2 on 6 matching bases. Trimming removed 6 bases from V and 0 bases from J, with 16 bases in between. The V gene's germline CDR1 is KGHDR and CDR2 SFDVKD. The CDR3 totals 17 residues.

CDR3 DNA sequence: TGTGCCAGCAGCGCCTCGGGACTGATGAACACTGAAGCTTTCTTT. Amino acids: CASSASGLMNTEAFF. The gene calls are TRBV7-3 and TRBJ1-1; TRBD1 might be the D (5 bases). Per germline, CDR1 SGHTA and CDR2 FQGTGA. Between the trimmed V and J ends, which lost 5 bases and 0 bases, there was a span of 13 bases. The CDR3 extends over 15 amino acids.

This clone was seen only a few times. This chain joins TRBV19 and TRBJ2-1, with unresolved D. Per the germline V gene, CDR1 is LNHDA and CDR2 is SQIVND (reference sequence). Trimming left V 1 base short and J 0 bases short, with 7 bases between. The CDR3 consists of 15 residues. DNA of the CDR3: TGTGCCAGTAGTATAGGAGATGGCTCCTACAATGAGCAGTTCTTC. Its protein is CASSIGDGSYNEQFF.

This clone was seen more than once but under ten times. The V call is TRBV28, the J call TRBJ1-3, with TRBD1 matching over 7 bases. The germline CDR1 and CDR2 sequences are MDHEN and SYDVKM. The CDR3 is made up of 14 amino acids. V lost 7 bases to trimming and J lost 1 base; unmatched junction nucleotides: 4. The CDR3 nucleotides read TGTGCCAGCACCACGGGACAGTCTGGAAACACCATATATTTT. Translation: CASTTGQSGNTIYF.

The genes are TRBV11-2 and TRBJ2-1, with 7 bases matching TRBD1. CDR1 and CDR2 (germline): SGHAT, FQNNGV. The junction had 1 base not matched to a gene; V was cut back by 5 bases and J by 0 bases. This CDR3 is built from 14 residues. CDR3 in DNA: TGTGCCAGCAGCAGGACAGGCTCCTACAATGAGCAGTTCTTC. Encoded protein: CASSRTGSYNEQFF.

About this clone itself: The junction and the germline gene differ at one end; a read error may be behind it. The CDR3: CASSLYTSGKASALF. CDR3 bases: TGTGCCAGCAGTTTATATACTAGCGGCAAAGCTTCTGCCCTATTT. This chain connects TRBV28 to TRBJ2-3, with 8 nucleotides matching TRBD2. The CDR3 runs to 15 residues. Per the germline V gene, CDR1 is MDHEN and CDR2 is SYDVKM. The entire variable domain, with the rest obtained from reference TRBV28 and TRBJ2-3, is as follows: DVKVTQSSRYLVKRTGEKVFLECVQDMDHENMFWYRQDPGLGLRLIYFSYDVKMKEKGDIPEGYSVSREKKERFSLILESASTNQTSMYLCASSLYTSGKASALFGPGTRLTVL.

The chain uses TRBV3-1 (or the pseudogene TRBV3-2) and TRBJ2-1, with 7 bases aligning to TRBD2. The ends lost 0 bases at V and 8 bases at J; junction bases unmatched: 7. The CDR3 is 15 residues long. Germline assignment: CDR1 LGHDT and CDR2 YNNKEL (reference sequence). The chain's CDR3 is CASSQDLTRGDEQFF. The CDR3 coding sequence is TGTGCCAGCAGCCAAGATCTTACCCGGGGGGATGAGCAGTTCTTC.

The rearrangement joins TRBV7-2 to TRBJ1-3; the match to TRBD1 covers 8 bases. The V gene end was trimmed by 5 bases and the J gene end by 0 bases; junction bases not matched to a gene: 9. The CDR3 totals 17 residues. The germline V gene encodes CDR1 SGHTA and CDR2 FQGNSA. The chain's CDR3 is CASSPGGQVFSGNTIYF. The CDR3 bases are TGTGCCAGCAGCCCGGGGGGACAGGTGTTCTCTGGAAACACCATATATTTT.

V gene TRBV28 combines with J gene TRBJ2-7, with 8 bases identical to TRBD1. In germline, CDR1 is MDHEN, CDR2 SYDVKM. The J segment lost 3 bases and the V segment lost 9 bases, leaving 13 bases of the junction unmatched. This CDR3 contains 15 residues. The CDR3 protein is CAREQDRVPRYEQYF. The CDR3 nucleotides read TGTGCCAGAGAACAGGACAGGGTTCCCCGCTACGAGCAGTACTTC.

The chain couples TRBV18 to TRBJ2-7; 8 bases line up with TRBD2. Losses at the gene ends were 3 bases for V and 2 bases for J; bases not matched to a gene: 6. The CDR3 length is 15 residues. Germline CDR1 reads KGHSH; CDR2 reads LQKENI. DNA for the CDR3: TGTGCCAGCTCACCTTCTGACGGGAGGGCCTACGAGCAGTACTTC. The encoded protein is CASSPSDGRAYEQYF.

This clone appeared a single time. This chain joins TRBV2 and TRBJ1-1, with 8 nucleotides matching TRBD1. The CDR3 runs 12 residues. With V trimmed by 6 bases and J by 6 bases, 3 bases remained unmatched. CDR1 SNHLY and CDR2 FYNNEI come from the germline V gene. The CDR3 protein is CASRGQVPEAFF. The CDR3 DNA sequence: TGTGCCAGCAGGGGACAGGTACCTGAAGCTTTCTTT.

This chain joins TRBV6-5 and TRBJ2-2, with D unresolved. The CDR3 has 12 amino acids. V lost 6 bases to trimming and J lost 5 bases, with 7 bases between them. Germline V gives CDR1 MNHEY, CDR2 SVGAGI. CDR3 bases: TGTGCCAGCAGGCTACCAACCGGGGAGCTGTTTTTT. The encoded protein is CASRLPTGELFF.

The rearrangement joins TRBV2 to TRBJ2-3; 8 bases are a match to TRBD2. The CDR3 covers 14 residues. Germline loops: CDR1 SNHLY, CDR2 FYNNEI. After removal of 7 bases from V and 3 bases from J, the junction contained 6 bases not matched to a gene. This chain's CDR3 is CASKSGLETDTQYF. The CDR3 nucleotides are TGTGCCAGCAAATCGGGACTAGAAACAGATACGCAGTATTTT.

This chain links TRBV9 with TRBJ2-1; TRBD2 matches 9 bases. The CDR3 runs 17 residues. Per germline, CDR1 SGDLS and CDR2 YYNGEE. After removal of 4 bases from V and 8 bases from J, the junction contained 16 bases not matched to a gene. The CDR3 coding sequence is TGTGCCAGCAGCCAAGCTAGGGCGGGAGGGATCATGCATGAGCAGTTCTTC. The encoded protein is CASSQARAGGIMHEQFF.